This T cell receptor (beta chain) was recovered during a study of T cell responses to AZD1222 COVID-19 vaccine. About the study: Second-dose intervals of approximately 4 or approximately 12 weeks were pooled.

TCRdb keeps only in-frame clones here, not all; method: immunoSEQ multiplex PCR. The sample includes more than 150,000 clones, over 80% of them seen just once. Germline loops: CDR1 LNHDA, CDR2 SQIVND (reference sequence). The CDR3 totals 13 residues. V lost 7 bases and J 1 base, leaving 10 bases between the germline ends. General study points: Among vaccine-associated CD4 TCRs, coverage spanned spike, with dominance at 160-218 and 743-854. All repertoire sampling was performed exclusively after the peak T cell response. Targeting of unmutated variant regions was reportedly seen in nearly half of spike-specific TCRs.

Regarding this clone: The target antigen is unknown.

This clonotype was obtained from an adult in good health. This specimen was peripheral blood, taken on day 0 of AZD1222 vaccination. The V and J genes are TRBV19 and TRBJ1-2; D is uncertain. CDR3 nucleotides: TGTGCCAGTACGGAGGGAGGTAACTATGGCTACACCTTC. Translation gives CASTEGGNYGYTF.